The T cell receptor (beta chain) under discussion was sequenced for a study of blood T cell repertoires in COVID-19. Data came from immunoSEQ multiplex PCR; TCRdb stores just in-frame clones and leaves some out. The sample includes under 300,000 clones, 82% of them seen just once. Looked up from germline, CDR1 is MNHEY and CDR2 is SVGAGI. J was trimmed by 3 bases and V by 3 bases; bases with no gene match: 6. The CDR3 sequence is 15 residues long. The sequenced sample consisted of peripheral blood. This chain uses TRBV6-5 with TRBJ1-1; 8 bases agree with TRBD1. The source of this sequence is a woman aged 55-69 years with active or convalescent COVID-19. This CDR3 reads CASSYLSRGHTEAFF. DNA of the CDR3: TGTGCCAGCAGTTATCTGTCCAGGGGGCACACTGAAGCTTTCTTT.